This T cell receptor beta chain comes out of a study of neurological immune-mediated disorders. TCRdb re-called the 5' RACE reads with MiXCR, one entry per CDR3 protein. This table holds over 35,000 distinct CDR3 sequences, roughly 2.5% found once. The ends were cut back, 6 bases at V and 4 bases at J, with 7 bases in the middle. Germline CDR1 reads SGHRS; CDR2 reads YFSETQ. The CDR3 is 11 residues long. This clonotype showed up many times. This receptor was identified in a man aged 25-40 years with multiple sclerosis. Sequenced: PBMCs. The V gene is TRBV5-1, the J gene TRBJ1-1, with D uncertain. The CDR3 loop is CASTHGTEAFF. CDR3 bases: TGCGCCAGCACGCACGGCACTGAAGCTTTCTTT.